Only one count was recorded for the clone carrying this T cell receptor beta chain. The antigen is unknown. This sample stems from a study of cytomegalovirus exposure and HLA in healthy donors. General study results and limits: A few CMV-associated chains were confirmed in vitro to be specific for CMV antigens. An analysis that came later showed most CMV-associated TCR beta chains appearing HLA-restricted.

The PCR had 60 Vbeta and 13 Jbeta primers. The authors' processing: A follow-up analysis tallied 86 million or so unique TCR beta chains, roughly 9.9 million shared. Sequenced by immunoSEQ multiplex PCR; TCRdb stores in-frame clones only, minus some. The DNA was the basis for D and trimming; V, J and clone size are from that table. Of some 200,000 clones listed, about four fifths are singletons. The CDR3 spans 15 residues. V lost 8 bases and J lost 9; bases outside the gene matches: 17. Germline lookup yields CDR1 SGHAT and CDR2 FQNNGV. The sample comprised PBMCs. The source of this sequence is a male donor in good health and CMV-seropositive. The V call is TRBV11-2, the J call TRBJ2-3; 7 positions match TRBD1. In DNA form, the CDR3 reads TGTGCCAGCTTGAGAATGACAGGGTCCCTAGAAACGCAGTATTTT. Translating it yields CASLRMTGSLETQYF. Full variable domain (remainder filled in from reference TRBV11-2 and TRBJ2-3): EAGVAQSPRYKIIEKRQSVAFWCNPISGHATLYWYQQILGQGPKLLIQFQNNGVVDDSQLPKDRFSAERLKGVDSTLKIQPAKLEDSAVYLCASLRMTGSLETQYFGPGTRLTVL.